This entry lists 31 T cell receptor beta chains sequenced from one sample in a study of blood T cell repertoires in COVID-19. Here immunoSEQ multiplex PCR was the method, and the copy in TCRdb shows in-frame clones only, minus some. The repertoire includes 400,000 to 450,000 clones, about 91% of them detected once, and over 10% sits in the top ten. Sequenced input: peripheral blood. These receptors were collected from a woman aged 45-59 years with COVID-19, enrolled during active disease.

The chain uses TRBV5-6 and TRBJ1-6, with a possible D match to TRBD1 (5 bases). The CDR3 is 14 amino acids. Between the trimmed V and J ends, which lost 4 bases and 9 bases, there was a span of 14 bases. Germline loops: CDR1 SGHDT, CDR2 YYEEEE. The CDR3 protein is CASSLGGVGSPLHF. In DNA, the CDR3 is TGTGCCAGCAGCCTCGGAGGGGTGGGTTCACCCCTCCACTTT. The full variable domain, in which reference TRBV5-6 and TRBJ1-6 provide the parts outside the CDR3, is DAGVTQSPTHLIKTRGQQVTLRCSPKSGHDTVSWYQQALGQGPQFIFQYYEEEERQRGNFPDRFSGHQFPNYSSELNVNALLLGDSALYLCASSLGGVGSPLHFGNGTRLTVT.

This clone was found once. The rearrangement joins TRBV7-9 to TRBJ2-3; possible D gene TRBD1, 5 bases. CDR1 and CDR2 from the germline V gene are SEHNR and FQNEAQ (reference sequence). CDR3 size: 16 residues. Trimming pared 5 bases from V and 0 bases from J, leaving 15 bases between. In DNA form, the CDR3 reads TGTGCCAGCAGCCCCCCGCTGGGGCTCAGCACAGATACGCAGTATTTT. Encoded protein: CASSPPLGLSTDTQYF.

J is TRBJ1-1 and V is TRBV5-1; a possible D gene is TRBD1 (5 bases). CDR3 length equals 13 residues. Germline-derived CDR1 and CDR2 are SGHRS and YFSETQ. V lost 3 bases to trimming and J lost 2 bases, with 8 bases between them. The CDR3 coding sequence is TGCGCCAGCAGCTCAGACAGTAACACTGAAGCTTTCTTT. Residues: CASSSDSNTEAFF. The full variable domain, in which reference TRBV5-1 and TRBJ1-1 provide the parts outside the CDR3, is KAGVTQTPRYLIKTRGQQVTLSCSPISGHRSVSWYQQTPGQGLQFLFEYFSETQRNKGNFPGRFSGRQFSNSRSEMNVSTLELGDSALYLCASSSDSNTEAFFGQGTRLTVV.

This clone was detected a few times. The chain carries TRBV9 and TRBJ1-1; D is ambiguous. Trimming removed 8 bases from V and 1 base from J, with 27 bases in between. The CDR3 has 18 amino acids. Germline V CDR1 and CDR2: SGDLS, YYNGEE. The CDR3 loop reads CASGPGLDPPPTNTEAFF. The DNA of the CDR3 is TGTGCCAGTGGGCCGGGGTTGGACCCACCGCCCACGAACACTGAAGCTTTCTTT.

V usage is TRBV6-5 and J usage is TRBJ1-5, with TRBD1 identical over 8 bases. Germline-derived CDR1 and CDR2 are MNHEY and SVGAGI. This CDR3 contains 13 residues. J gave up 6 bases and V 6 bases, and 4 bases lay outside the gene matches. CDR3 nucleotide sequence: TGTGCCAGCAGCCGGGACAGGTCTCAGCCCCAGCATTTT. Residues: CASSRDRSQPQHF.

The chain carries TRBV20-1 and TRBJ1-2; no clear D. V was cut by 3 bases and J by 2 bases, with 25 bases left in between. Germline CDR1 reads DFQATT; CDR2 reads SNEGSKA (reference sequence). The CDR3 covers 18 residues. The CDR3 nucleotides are TGCAGTGCTAGTCGGAGAGGCCTACCATCAGAGGGAAACTATGGCTACACCTTC. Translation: CSASRRGLPSEGNYGYTF.

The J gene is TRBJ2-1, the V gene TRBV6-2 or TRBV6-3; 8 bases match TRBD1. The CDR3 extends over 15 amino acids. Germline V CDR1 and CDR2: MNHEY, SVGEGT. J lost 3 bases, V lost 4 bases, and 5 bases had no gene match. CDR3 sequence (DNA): TGTGCCAGCAGTTTCTCAGGGGGCTACTACAATGAGCAGTTCTTC. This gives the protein CASSFSGGYYNEQFF.

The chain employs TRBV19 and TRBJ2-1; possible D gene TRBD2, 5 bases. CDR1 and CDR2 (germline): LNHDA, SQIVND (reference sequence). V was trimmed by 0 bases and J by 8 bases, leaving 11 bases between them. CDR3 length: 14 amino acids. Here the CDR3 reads CASSIETGGDEQFF. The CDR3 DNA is TGTGCCAGTAGTATAGAGACCGGAGGCGATGAGCAGTTCTTC.

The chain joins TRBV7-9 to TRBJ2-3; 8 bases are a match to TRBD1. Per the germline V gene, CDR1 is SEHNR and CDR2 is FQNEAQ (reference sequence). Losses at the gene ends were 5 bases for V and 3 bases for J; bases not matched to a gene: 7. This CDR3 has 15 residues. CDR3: CASSQTGGKTDTQYF. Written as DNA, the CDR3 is TGTGCCAGCAGCCAAACAGGGGGGAAAACAGATACGCAGTATTTT.

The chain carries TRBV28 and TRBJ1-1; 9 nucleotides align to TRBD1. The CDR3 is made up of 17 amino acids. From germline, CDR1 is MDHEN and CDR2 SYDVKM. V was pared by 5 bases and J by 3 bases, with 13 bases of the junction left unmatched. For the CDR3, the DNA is TGTGCCAGCAGTATTCCACAGGGGGCCGGCGGTCACACTGAAGCTTTCTTT. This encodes CASSIPQGAGGHTEAFF.

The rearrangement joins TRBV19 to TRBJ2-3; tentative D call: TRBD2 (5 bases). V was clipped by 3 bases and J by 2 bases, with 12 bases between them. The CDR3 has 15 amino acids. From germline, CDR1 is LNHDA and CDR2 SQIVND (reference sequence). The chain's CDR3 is CASSIEGSATDTQYF. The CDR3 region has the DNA TGTGCCAGTAGTATCGAGGGATCGGCCACAGATACGCAGTATTTT.

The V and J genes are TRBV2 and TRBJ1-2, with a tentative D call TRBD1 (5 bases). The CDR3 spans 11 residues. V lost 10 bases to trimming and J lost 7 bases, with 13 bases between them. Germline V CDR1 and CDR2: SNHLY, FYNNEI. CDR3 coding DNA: TGTGCCACCCGTGGGGGGGGTGGCTACACCTTC. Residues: CATRGGGGYTF. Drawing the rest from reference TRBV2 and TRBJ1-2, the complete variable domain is EPEVTQTPSHQVTQMGQEVILRCVPISNHLYFYWYRQILGQKVEFLVSFYNNEISEKSEIFDDQFSVERPDGSNFTLKIRSTKLEDSAMYFCATRGGGGYTFGSGTRLTVV.

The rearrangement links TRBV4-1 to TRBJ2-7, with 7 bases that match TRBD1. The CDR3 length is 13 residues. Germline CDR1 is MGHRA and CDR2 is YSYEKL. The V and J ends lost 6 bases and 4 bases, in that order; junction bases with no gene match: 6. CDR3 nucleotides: TGCGCCAGCAGTCCCACAGGGGAGTACGAGCAGTACTTC. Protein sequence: CASSPTGEYEQYF.

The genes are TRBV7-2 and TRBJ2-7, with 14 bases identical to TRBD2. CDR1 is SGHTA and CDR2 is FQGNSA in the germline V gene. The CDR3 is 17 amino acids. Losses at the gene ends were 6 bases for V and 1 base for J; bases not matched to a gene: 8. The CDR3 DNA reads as TGTGCCAGCAGTTGGACTAGCGGGGGGACCAATTCCTACGAGCAGTACTTC. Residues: CASSWTSGGTNSYEQYF.

CDR3 in amino acids: CASSLLQASTKLFF. CDR3 nucleotide sequence: TGTGCCAGCAGTTTACTCCAGGCATCTACCAAACTGTTTTTT. The gene calls are TRBV28 and TRBJ1-4; D unresolved. Trimming pared 2 bases from V and 11 bases from J, leaving 15 bases between. From germline, CDR1 is MDHEN and CDR2 SYDVKM. This CDR3 comprises 14 residues.

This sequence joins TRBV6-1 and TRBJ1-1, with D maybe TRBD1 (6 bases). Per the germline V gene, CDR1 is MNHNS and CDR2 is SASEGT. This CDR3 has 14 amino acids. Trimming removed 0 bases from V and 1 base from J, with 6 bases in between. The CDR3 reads CASSEAGGNTEAFF. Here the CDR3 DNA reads TGTGCCAGCAGTGAAGCAGGGGGGAACACTGAAGCTTTCTTT.

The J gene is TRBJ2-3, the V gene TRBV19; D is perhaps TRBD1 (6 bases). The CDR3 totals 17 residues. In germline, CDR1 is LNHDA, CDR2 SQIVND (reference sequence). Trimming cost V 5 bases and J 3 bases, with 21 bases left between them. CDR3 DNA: TGTGCCAGTAGTGCGGACAGAGGACGAGGCGTAACAGATACGCAGTATTTT. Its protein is CASSADRGRGVTDTQYF.

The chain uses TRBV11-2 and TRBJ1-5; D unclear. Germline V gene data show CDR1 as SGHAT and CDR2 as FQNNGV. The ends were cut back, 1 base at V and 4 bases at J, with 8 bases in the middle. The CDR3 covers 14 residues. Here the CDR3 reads CASSLGTVNQPQHF. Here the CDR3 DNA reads TGTGCCAGCAGCTTAGGTACGGTTAATCAGCCCCAGCATTTT.

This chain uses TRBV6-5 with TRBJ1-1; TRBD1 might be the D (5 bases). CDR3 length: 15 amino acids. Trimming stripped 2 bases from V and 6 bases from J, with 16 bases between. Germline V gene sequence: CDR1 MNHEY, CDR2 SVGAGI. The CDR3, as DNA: TGTGCCAGCAGTTACAGAGGGAGGGGAAAGGCTGAAGCTTTCTTT. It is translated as CASSYRGRGKAEAFF.

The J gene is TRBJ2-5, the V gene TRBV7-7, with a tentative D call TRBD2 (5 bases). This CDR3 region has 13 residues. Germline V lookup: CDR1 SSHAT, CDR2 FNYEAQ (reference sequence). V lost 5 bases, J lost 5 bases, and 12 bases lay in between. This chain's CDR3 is CASSLLRGETQYF. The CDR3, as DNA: TGTGCCAGCAGCCTACTCCGCGGGGAGACCCAGTACTTC.

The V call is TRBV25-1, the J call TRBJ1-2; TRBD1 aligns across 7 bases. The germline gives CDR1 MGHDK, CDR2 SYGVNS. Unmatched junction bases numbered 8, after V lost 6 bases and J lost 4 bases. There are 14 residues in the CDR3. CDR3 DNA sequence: TGTGCCAGCAGGTCCACAGGGGACTCCTATGGCTACACCTTC. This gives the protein CASRSTGDSYGYTF.

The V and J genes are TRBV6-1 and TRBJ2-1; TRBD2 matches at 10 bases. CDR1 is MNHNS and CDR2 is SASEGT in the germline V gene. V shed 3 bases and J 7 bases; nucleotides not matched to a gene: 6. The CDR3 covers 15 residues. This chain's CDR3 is CASSEVSGGQNEQFF. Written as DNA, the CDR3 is TGTGCCAGCAGTGAGGTTAGCGGGGGGCAAAATGAGCAGTTCTTC.

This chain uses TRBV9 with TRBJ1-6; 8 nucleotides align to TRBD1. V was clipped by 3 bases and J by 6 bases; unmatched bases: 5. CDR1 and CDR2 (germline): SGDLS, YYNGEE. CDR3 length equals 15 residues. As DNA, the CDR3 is TGTGCCAGCAGCGGAGCCGGGACAGGTAATTCACCCCTCCACTTT. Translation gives CASSGAGTGNSPLHF.

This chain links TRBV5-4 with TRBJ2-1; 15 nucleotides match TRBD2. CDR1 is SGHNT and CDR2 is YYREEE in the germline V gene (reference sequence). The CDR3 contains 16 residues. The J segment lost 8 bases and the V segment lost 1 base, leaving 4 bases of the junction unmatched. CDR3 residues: CASSLSRTSGGDEQFF. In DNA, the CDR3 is TGTGCCAGCAGCTTGTCAAGGACTAGCGGGGGGGATGAGCAGTTCTTC.

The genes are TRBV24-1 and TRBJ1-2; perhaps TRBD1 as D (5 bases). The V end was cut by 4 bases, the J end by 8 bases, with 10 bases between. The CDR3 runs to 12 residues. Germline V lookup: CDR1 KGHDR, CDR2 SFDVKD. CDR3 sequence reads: CATSESGEGYTF. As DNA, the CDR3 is TGTGCCACCAGTGAATCGGGGGAAGGCTACACCTTC.

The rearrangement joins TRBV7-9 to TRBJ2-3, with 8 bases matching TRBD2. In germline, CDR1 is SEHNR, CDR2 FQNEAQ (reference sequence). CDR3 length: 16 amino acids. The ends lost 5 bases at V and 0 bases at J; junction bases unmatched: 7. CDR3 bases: TGTGCCAGCAGCCCGTGGACTAGCCTGAGCACAGATACGCAGTATTTT. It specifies CASSPWTSLSTDTQYF.

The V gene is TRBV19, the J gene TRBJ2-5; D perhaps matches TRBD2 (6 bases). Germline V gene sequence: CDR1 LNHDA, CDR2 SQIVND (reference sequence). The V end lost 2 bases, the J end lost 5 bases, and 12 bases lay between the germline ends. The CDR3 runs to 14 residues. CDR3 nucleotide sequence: TGTGCCAGTAGTATAAGGGCAGGGAGGGAGACCCAGTACTTC. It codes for CASSIRAGRETQYF.

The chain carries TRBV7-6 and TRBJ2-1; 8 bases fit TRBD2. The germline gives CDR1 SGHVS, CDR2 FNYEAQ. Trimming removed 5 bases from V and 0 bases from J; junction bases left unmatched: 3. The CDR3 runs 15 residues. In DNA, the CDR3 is TGTGCCAGCAGCCTGAGCGGGAGCTCCTACAATGAGCAGTTCTTC. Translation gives CASSLSGSSYNEQFF.

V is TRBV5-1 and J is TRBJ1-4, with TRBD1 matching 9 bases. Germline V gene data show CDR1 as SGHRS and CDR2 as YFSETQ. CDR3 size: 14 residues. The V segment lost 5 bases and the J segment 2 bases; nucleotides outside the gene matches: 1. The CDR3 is CASRGTGTNEKLFF. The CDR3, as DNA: TGCGCCAGCAGGGGGACAGGGACTAATGAAAAACTGTTTTTT. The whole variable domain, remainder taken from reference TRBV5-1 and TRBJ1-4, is KAGVTQTPRYLIKTRGQQVTLSCSPISGHRSVSWYQQTPGQGLQFLFEYFSETQRNKGNFPGRFSGRQFSNSRSEMNVSTLELGDSALYLCASRGTGTNEKLFFGSGTQLSVL.

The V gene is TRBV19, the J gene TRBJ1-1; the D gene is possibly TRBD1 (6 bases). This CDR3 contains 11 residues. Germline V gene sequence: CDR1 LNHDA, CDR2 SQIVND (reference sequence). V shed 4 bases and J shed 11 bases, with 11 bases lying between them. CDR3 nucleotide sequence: TGTGCCAGTAGTACACACAGGGCGGCTTTCTTT. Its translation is CASSTHRAAFF.

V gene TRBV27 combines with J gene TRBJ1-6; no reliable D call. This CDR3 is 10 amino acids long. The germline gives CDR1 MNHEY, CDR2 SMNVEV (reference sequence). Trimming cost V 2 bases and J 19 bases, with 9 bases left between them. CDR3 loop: CASSLAGRHF. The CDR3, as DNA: TGTGCCAGCAGTTTAGCAGGTCGTCACTTT.